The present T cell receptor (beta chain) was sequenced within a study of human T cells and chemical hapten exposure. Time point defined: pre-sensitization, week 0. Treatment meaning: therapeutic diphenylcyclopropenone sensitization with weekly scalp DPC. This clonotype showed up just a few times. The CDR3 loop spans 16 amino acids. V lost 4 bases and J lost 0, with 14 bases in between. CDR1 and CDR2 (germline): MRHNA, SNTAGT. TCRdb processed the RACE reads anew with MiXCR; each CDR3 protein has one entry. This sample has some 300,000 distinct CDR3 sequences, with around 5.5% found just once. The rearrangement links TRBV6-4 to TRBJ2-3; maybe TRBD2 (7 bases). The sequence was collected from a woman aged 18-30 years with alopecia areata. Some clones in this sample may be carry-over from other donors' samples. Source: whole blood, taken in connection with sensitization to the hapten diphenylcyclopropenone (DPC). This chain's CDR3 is CASSVLAGASTDTQYF. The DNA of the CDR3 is TGTGCCAGCAGTGTCCTCGCGGGGGCCAGCACAGATACGCAGTATTTT.